These 13 T cell receptor beta chains were sequenced from one sample in a study of glioma-infiltrating T cells. The iRepertoire nested amplicon-rescue multiplex PCR amplified TCR alpha and beta CDR3s from RNA. TCRdb itself ran the multiplex PCR reads through MiXCR, one entry per CDR3 protein. This table holds about 3,900 distinct CDR3 sequences, 25% to 40% found once. Sequences were obtained from glioma tissue, nonneoplastic brain tissue, or PBMCs (not recorded which). These receptors came from a human donor with low-grade glioma or glioblastoma, undergoing nonglioma brain surgery, or in good health (not recorded which).

This clonotype is medium-sized. V gene TRBV6-1 combines with J gene TRBJ1-6, with 9 nucleotides matching TRBD1. Germline loops: CDR1 MNHNS, CDR2 SASEGT. The CDR3 totals 13 residues. Germline trimming cut 6 bases from V and 10 bases from J; bases unmatched to any gene: 4. CDR3 coding DNA: TGTGCCAGCAGGGGGACAGGGCAATCACCCCTCCACTTT. Translating gives CASRGTGQSPLHF.

This clonotype has a handful of counts. The rearrangement links TRBV5-4 to TRBJ2-5; possible D gene TRBD2, 6 bases. Between the trimmed V and J ends, which lost 4 bases and 3 bases, there was a span of 10 bases. This CDR3 contains 13 residues. Germline CDR1 SGHNT, CDR2 YYREEE (reference sequence). This CDR3 is CASSIAVEETQYF. In nucleotides, the CDR3 is TGTGCCAGCAGCATAGCGGTCGAAGAGACCCAGTACTTC.

This clonotype occurred many times. The J gene is TRBJ1-1, the V gene TRBV19; TRBD1 aligns across 9 bases. CDR1 is LNHDA and CDR2 is SQIVND in the germline V gene (reference sequence). The CDR3 spans 15 residues. V was clipped by 6 bases and J by 1 base; unmatched bases: 6. The CDR3 protein is CASRKGQGPNTEAFF. As DNA, the CDR3 is TGTGCCAGTAGGAAGGGACAGGGCCCGAACACTGAAGCTTTCTTT.

CDR3 amino acids: CARAKSTSGGLKMSYNEQFF. CDR3 DNA: TGTGCCAGAGCCAAGTCGACTAGCGGGGGCCTTAAAATGTCCTACAATGAGCAGTTCTTC. V usage is TRBV14 and J usage is TRBJ2-1, with 12 bases that match TRBD2. V gave up 9 bases and J gave up 1 base; unmatched junction bases: 19. Germline V gene lookup returns CDR1 SGHDN and CDR2 FVKESK. The CDR3 is made up of 20 amino acids.

About this clonotype: A clone one base away is much larger, so this may be a read error. V gene TRBV5-1 combines with J gene TRBJ1-1; tentatively, D is TRBD1 (5 bases). CDR1 and CDR2 from the germline V gene are SGHRS and YFSETQ. V was clipped by 6 bases and J by 0 bases, with 21 bases between them. CDR3 length: 17 amino acids. Here the CDR3 DNA reads TGCGCCAGCAAGGACGGGGCGTCTACCTTCATGAACACTGAAGCTTTCTTT. Translation gives CASKDGASTFMNTEAFF.

This rearrangement joins TRBV29-1 to TRBJ1-1, with TRBD1 identical over 8 bases. Germline CDR1 and CDR2: SQVTM and ANQGSEA. The CDR3 length is 13 residues. With V trimmed by 4 bases and J by 4 bases, 5 bases remained unmatched. CDR3 sequence reads: CSVATGGFTEAFF. The CDR3 DNA sequence: TGCAGCGTTGCAACAGGGGGTTTCACTGAAGCTTTCTTT.

This clonotype was seen a few times. Just one base apart from a much larger clone, this may be a read error. This chain joins TRBV6-1 and TRBJ1-2, with 7 bases lining up with TRBD1. The CDR3 has 12 residues. V was pared by 10 bases and J by 7 bases, with 9 bases of the junction left unmatched. Germline CDR1 reads MNHNS; CDR2 reads SASEGT. Here the CDR3 reads CATGETGLGYTF. The DNA of the CDR3 is TGTGCCACAGGGGAGACAGGGCTTGGCTACACCTTC.

This clonotype is medium-sized in the sample. The chain has TRBV4-3 and TRBJ1-1, with D possibly TRBD1 on 6 matching bases. V gave up 3 bases and J gave up 6 bases, with 11 bases separating them. Germline loops: CDR1 LGHNA, CDR2 YSLEER. CDR3 length equals 13 residues. CDR3 sequence (DNA): TGCGCCAGCAGCCACACGACAGGCCCTGAAGCTTTCTTT. Its translation is CASSHTTGPEAFF.

Details on this clonotype: The conserved closing phenylalanine or tryptophan is absent in this CDR3, likely reflecting a read error. This chain uses TRBV27 with TRBJ1-2, with TRBD1 as a possible D gene (5 bases). The CDR3 sequence is 16 residues long. The germline V and J ends were trimmed by 5 bases and 4 bases, with 20 bases remaining between them. Germline CDR1 MNHEY, CDR2 SMNVEV (reference sequence). CDR3 sequence: CASSNNPGQGAYGYTL. CDR3 in DNA: TGTGCCAGCAGTAACAATCCGGGGCAGGGAGCCTATGGCTACACCTTA.

About this clonotype: Given a much more abundant clone one base away, this may be a read error. This chain joins TRBV11-3 and TRBJ2-1, with D possibly being TRBD2 (5 bases). CDR1 SGHNT and CDR2 YENEEA come from the germline V gene. The CDR3 extends over 15 amino acids. V was pared by 5 bases and J by 5 bases, with 16 bases between. The CDR3 reads CASSPNTSQNNEQFF. The CDR3 nucleotides read TGTGCCAGCAGCCCCAACACTAGTCAGAACAATGAGCAGTTCTTC. Together with reference TRBV11-3 and TRBJ2-1, the CDR3 gives the full variable domain: EAGVVQSPRYKIIEKKQPVAFWCNPISGHNTLYWYLQNLGQGPELLIRYENEEAVDDSQLPKDRFSAERLKGVDSTLKIQPAELGDSAVYLCASSPNTSQNNEQFFGPGTRLTVL.

This clonotype was recorded many times. V usage is TRBV19 and J usage is TRBJ1-3; no reliable D call. Germline loops: CDR1 LNHDA, CDR2 SQIVND (reference sequence). Trimming took off 2 bases at V and 2 bases at J, with 7 bases between the two ends. The CDR3 has 14 amino acids. The CDR3 DNA reads TGTGCCAGTAGTATACCCGTCGCTGGAAACACCATATATTTT. Amino acid sequence: CASSIPVAGNTIYF.

This clonotype was detected ten times or more. The chain combines TRBV29-1 with TRBJ1-1; no reliable D call. The CDR3 extends over 14 amino acids. Germline CDR1 SQVTM, CDR2 ANQGSEA. V dropped 0 bases and J dropped 4 bases, with 12 bases sitting between them. CDR3 sequence (DNA): TGCAGCGTTGAAGAGGCCAGGCTGTCCACTGAAGCTTTCTTT. This codes for CSVEEARLSTEAFF.

In its sample, this clonotype is medium-sized. V is TRBV20-1 and J is TRBJ1-4; D is unresolved. Trimming took 4 bases from V and 1 from J, leaving 1 base between them. CDR3 length: 11 residues. The germline V gene encodes CDR1 DFQATT and CDR2 SNEGSKA (reference sequence). CDR3 in DNA: TGCAGTGCTAAAACTAATGAAAAACTGTTTTTT. It is translated as CSAKTNEKLFF.